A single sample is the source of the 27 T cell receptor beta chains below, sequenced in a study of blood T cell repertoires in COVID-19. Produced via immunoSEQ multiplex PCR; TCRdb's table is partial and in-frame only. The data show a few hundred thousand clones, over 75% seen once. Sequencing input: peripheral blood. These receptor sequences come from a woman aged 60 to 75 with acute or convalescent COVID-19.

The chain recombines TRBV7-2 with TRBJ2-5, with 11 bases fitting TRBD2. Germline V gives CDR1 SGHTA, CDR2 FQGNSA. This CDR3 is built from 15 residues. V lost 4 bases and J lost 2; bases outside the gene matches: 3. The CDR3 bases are TGTGCCAGCAGCTCTAGCGGGGGGCATCAAGAGACCCAGTACTTC. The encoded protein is CASSSSGGHQETQYF.

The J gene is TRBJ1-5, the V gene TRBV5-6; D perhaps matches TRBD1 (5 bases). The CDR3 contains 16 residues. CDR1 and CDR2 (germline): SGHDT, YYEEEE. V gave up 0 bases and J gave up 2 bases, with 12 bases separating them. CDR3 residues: CASSLAAGVGNQPQHF. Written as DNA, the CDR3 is TGTGCCAGCAGCTTGGCTGCGGGGGTTGGCAATCAGCCCCAGCATTTT.

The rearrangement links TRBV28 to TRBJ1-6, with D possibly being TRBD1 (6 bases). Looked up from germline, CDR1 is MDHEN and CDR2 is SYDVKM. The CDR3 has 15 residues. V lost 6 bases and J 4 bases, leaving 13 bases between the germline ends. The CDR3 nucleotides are TGTGCCAGCAGGGATCAGGGGAGATATAATTCACCCCTCCACTTT. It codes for CASRDQGRYNSPLHF.

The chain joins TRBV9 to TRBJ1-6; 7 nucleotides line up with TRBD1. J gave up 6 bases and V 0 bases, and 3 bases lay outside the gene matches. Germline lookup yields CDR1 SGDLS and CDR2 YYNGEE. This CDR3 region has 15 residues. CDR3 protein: CASSVGGTANSPLHF. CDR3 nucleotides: TGTGCCAGCAGCGTAGGTGGGACAGCTAATTCACCCCTCCACTTT.

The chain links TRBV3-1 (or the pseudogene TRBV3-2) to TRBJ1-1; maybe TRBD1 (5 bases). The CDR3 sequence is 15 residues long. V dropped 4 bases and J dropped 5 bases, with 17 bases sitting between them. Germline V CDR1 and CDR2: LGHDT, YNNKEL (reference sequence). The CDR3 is CASSPPSRGETEAFF. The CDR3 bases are TGTGCCAGCAGCCCTCCGTCCCGGGGGGAAACTGAAGCTTTCTTT.

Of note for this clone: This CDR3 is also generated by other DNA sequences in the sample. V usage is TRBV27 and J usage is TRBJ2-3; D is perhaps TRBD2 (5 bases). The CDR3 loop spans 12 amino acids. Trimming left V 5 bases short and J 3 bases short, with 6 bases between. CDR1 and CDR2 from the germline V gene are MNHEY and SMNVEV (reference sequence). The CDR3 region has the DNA TGTGCCAGCAGTCGAGGGACAGATACGCAGTATTTT. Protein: CASSRGTDTQYF.

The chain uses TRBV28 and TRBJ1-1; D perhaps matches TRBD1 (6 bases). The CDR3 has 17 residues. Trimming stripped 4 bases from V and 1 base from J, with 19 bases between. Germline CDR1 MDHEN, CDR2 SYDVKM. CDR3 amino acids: CASSSLNYRETNTEAFF. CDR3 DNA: TGTGCCAGCAGTTCCCTAAATTACAGGGAGACGAACACTGAAGCTTTCTTT.

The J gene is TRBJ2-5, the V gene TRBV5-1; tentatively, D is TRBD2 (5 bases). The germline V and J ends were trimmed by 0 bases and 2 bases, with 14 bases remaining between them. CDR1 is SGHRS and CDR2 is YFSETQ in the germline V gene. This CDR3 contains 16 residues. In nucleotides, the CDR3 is TGCGCCAGCAGCTTGGTATTCGAACTAGGACAAGAGACCCAGTACTTC. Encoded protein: CASSLVFELGQETQYF.

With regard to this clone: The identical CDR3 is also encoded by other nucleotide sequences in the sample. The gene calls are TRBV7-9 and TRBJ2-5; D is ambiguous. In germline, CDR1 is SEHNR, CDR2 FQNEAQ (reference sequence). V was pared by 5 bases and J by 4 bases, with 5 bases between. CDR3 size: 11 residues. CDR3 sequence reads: CASSPGETQYF. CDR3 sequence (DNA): TGTGCCAGCAGCCCAGGAGAGACCCAGTACTTC.

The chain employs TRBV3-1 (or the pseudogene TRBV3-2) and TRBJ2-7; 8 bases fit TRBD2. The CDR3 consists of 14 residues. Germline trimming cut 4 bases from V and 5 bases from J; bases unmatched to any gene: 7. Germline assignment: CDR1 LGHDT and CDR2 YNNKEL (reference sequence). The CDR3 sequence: CASSLAGHVNEQYF. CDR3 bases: TGTGCCAGCAGCCTAGCGGGACATGTCAACGAGCAGTACTTC.

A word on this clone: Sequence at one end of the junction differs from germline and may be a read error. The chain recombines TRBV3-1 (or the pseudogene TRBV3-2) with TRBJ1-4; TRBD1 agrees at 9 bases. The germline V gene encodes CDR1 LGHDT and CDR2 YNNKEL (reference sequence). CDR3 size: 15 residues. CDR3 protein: CASSQGGTGYRKTVF. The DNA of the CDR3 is TGTGCCAGCAGCCAAGGCGGGACAGGGTATCGAAAAACTGTTTTT.

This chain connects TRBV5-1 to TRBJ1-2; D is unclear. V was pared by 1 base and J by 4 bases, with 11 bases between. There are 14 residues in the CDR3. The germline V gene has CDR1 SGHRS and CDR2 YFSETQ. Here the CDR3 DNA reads TGCGCCAGCAGCTTGACAGAGAAGCTCTATGGCTACACCTTC. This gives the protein CASSLTEKLYGYTF.

The CDR3 loop is CASSEVGIAGGYNEQFF. CDR3 coding DNA: TGTGCCAGCAGTGAAGTAGGTATAGCGGGAGGTTACAATGAGCAGTTCTTC. This chain uses TRBV25-1 with TRBJ2-1, with 10 bases lining up with TRBD2. V dropped 2 bases and J dropped 4; count of bases not matched to a gene: 8. The CDR3 is made up of 17 amino acids. Germline V lookup: CDR1 MGHDK, CDR2 SYGVNS.

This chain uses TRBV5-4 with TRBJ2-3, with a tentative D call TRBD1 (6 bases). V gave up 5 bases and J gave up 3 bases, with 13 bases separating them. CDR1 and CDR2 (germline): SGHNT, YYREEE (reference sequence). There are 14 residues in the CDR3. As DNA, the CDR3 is TGTGCCAGCAGTCTCAAAACAGGGACAGATACGCAGTATTTT. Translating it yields CASSLKTGTDTQYF.

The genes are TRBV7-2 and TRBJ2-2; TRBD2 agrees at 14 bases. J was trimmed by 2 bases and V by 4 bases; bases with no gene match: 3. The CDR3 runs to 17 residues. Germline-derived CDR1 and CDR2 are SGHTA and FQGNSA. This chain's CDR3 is CASSSGLAGGNTGELFF. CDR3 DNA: TGTGCCAGCAGCTCTGGACTAGCGGGGGGTAACACCGGGGAGCTGTTTTTT.

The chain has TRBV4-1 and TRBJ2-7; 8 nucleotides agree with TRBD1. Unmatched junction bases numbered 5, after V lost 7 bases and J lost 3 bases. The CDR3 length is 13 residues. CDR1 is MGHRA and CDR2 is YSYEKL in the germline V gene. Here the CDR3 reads CASTLGQGYEQYF. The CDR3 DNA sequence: TGCGCCAGCACCCTAGGACAGGGCTACGAGCAGTACTTC.

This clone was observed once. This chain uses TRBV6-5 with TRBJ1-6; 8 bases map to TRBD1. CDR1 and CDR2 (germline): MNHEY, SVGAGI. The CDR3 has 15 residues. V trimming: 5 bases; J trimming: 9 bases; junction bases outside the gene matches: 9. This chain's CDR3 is CASSPATGAVSPLHF. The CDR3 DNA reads TGTGCCAGCAGTCCAGCGACAGGGGCGGTTTCACCCCTCCACTTT.

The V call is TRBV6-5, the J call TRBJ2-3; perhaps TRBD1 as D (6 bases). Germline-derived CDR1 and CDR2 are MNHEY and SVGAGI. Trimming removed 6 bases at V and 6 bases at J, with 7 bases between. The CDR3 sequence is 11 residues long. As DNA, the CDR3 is TGTGCCAGCAGCAGGGGTGATACGCAGTATTTT. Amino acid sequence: CASSRGDTQYF.

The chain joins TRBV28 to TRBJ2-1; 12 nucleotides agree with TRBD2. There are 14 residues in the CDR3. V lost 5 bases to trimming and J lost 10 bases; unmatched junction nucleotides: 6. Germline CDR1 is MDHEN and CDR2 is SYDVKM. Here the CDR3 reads CASSPNTSGREQFF. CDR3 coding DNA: TGTGCCAGCAGTCCGAACACTAGCGGGAGGGAGCAGTTCTTC.

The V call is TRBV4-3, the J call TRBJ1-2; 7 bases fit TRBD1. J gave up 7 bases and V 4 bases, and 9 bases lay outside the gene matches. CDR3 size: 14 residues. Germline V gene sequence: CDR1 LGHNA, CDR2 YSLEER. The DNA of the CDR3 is TGCGCCAGCAGCCCCGGAGAGGGGGCTTTTGGCTACACCTTC. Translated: CASSPGEGAFGYTF.

Written as DNA, the CDR3 is TGTGCCAGCAGCTTTGAGAGCAATCAGCCCCAGCATTTT. Translated, it gives CASSFESNQPQHF. The chain recombines TRBV2 with TRBJ1-5; the D is unclear. Germline V lookup: CDR1 SNHLY, CDR2 FYNNEI. This CDR3 comprises 13 residues. V lost 6 bases to trimming and J lost 1 base, with 7 bases between them.

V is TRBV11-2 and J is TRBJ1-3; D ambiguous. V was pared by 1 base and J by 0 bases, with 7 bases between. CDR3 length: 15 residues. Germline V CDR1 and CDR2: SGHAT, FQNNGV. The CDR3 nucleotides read TGTGCCAGCAGCTTAGTGGCAACCTCTGGAAACACCATATATTTT. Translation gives CASSLVATSGNTIYF.

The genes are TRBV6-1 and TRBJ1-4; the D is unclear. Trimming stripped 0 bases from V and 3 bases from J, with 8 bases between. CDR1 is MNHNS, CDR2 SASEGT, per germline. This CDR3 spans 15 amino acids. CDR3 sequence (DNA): TGTGCCAGCAGTGAAGCCGAGCTTGCTAATGAAAAACTGTTTTTT. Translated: CASSEAELANEKLFF.

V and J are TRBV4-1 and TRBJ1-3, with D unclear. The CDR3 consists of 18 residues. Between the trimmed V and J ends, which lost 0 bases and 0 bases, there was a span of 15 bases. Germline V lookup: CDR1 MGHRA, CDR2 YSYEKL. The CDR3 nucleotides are TGCGCCAGCAGCCAAGATCGTAGCGGCGATCACTCTGGAAACACCATATATTTT. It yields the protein CASSQDRSGDHSGNTIYF.

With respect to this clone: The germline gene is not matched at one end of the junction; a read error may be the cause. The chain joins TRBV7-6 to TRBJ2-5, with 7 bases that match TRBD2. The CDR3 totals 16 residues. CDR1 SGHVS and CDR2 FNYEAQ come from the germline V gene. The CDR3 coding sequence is TGTGCCAGCAGTTTAGCCGGGACTACCAGTTCAGAGACCCAGTACTTC. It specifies CASSLAGTTSSETQYF.

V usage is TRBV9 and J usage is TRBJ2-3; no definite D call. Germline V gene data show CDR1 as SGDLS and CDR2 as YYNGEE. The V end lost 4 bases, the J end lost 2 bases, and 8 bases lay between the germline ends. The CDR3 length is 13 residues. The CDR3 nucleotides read TGTGCCAGCAGCACCGAGATCACAGATACGCAGTATTTT. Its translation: CASSTEITDTQYF.

DNA of the CDR3: TGTGCCAGCAGTTTTACAGGGGGCGGGCAGCCCCAGCATTTT. Its translation: CASSFTGGGQPQHF. The gene calls are TRBV27 and TRBJ1-5, with 9 positions matching TRBD1. The CDR3 covers 14 residues. Germline CDR1 reads MNHEY; CDR2 reads SMNVEV (reference sequence). Trimming cost V 3 bases and J 7 bases; bases outside gene matches: 4.